The 5 T cell receptor beta chains below were found in one sample sequenced in a study of response to subunit inactivated influenza vaccine (dated 2018 in TCRdb). Library creation used RT-PCR. The data were produced on an Illumina HiSeq 2500. The public sequencing data were trimmed at Q25 with fastp and processed into clonotypes with MiXCR by TCRdb, which kept only in-frame beta chains. Rows are combined by CDR3 protein, so each entry shows the most common genes and DNA. The sample profile shows 650,000 to 800,000 distinct CDR3 sequences; approximately 15% of them were found once. The ten largest clones represent around 6.5% of the sample. The sequencing here drew on PBMCs from blood, taken around 14 days before vaccination. These receptors were obtained from a man aged 45-65 years who received an inactivated influenza vaccine. Donor details come from another sample of the same person, matched by shared clones.

This clonotype was seen only a few times. The chain joins TRBV12-3 or TRBV12-4 to TRBJ2-2, with 8 bases lining up with TRBD2. The V segment lost 7 bases and the J segment 2 bases; nucleotides outside the gene matches: 9. The CDR3 consists of 16 residues. Written as DNA, the CDR3 is TGTGCCAGCATCGCCCCTAGCGGGCTTAACACCGGGGAGCTGTTTTTT. Translating it yields CASIAPSGLNTGELFF.

The chain combines TRBV7-9 with TRBJ1-3; D unresolved. The CDR3 runs 16 residues. Germline CDR1 reads SEHNR; CDR2 reads FQNEAQ (reference sequence). Trimming shortened V by 5 bases and J by 0 bases, and 14 bases separated the two germline ends. CDR3 protein: CASSDDGHLSGNTIYF. The CDR3 region has the DNA TGTGCCAGCAGCGACGACGGCCACCTCTCTGGAAACACCATATATTTT.

This chain links TRBV12-3 or TRBV12-4 with TRBJ1-1; D is perhaps TRBD1 (5 bases). V lost 6 bases and J lost 4, with 12 bases in between. The CDR3 extends over 13 amino acids. CDR3 residues: CASRRDHPTEAFF. The CDR3 bases are TGTGCCAGCAGACGGGACCACCCCACTGAAGCTTTCTTT.

In its sample, this clonotype was seen a few times. The rearrangement uses TRBV7-2 and TRBJ1-2, with TRBD1 as a possible D gene (5 bases). From germline, CDR1 is SGHTA and CDR2 FQGNSA. Trimming removed 5 bases at V and 0 bases at J, with 10 bases between. CDR3 length: 14 residues. CDR3 sequence: CASSRLTANYGYTF. DNA for the CDR3: TGTGCCAGCAGCCGCCTGACAGCTAACTATGGCTACACCTTC.

This clonotype was recorded a few times. The J gene is TRBJ2-5, the V gene TRBV28, with D maybe TRBD1 (5 bases). The germline V and J ends were trimmed by 3 bases and 2 bases, with 13 bases remaining between them. Germline assignment: CDR1 MDHEN and CDR2 SYDVKM. The CDR3 length is 15 residues. The CDR3 nucleotides read TGTGCCAGCAGTTTGGTCGCAGGGCTGCAAGAGACCCAGTACTTC. As protein: CASSLVAGLQETQYF.